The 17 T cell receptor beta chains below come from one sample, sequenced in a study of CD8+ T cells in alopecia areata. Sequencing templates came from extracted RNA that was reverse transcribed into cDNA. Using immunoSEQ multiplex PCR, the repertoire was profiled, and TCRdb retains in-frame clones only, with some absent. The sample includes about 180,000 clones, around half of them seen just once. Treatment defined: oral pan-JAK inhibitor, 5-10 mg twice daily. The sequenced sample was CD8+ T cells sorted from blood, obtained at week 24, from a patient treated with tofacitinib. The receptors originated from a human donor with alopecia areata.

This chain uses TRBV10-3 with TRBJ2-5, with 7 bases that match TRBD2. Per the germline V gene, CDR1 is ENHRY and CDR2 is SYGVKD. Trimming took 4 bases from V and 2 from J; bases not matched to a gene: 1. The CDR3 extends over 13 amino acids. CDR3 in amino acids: CAISGLAQETQYF. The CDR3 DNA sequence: TGTGCCATCAGTGGACTAGCACAAGAGACCCAGTACTTC.

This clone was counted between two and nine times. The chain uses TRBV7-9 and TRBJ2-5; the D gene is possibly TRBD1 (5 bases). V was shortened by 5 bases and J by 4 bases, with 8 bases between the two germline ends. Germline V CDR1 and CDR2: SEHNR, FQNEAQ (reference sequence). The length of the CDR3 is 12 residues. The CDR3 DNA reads TGTGCCAGCAGCCCTCAGGGAGAGACCCAGTACTTC. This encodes CASSPQGETQYF.

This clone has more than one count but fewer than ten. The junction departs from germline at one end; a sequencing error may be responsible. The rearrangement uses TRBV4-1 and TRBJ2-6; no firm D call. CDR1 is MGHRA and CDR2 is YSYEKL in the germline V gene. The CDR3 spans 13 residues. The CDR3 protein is CAQESSGANVLTF. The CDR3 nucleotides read TGTGCCCAGGAAAGCTCTGGGGCCAACGTCCTGACTTTC.

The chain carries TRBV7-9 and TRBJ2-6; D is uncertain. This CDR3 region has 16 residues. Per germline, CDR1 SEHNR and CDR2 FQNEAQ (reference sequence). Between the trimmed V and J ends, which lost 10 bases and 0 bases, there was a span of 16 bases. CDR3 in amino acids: CAIWRQLHSGANVLTF. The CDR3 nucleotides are TGTGCCATTTGGCGGCAGCTTCACTCTGGGGCCAACGTCCTGACTTTC.

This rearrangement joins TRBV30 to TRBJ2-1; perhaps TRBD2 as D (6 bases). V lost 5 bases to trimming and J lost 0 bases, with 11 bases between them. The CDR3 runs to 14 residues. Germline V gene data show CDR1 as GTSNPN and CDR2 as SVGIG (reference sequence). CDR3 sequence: CAWGDFSSYNEQFF. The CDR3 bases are TGTGCCTGGGGGGACTTTAGCTCCTACAATGAGCAGTTCTTC.

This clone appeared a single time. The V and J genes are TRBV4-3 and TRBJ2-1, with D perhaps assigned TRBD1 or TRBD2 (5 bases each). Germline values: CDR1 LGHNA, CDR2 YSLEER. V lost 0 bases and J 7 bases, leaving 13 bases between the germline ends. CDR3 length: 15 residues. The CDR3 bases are TGCGCCAGCAGCCAAGATGTGGGGGAAGGGAATGAGCAGTTCTTC. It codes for CASSQDVGEGNEQFF.

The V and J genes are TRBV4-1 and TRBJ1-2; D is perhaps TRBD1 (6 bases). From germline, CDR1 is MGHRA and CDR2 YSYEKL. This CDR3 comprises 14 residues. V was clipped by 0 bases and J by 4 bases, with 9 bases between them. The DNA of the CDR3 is TGCGCCAGCAGCCAAGAACTACAGGGCTATGGCTACACCTTC. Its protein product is CASSQELQGYGYTF.

The CDR3: CASSLTLGMNTEAFF. CDR3 DNA sequence: TGTGCCAGCAGCTTAACTCTCGGCATGAACACTGAAGCTTTCTTT. The V call is TRBV9, the J call TRBJ1-1; D is uncertain. The V gene's germline CDR1 is SGDLS and CDR2 YYNGEE. The V gene lost 4 bases and the J gene lost 0 bases, with 13 bases spanning the gap. This CDR3 spans 15 amino acids.

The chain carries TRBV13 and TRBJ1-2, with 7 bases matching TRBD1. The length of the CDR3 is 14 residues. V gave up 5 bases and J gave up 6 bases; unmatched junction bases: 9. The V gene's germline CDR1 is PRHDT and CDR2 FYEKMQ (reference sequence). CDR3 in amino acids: CASSEAGTEDGYTF. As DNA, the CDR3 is TGTGCCAGCAGCGAAGCCGGGACAGAGGATGGCTACACCTTC.

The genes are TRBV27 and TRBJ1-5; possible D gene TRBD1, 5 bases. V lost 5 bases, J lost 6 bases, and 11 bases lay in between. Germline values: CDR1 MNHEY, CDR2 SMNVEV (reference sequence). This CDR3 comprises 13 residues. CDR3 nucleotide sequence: TGTGCCAGCAGTCACGGGGGAGGTCAGCCCCAGCATTTT. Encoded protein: CASSHGGGQPQHF.

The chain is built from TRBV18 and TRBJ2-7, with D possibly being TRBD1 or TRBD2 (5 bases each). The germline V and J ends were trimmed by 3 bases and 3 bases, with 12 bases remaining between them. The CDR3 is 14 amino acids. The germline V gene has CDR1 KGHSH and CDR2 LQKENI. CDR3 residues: CASSPYQGDYEQYF. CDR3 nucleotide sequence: TGTGCCAGCTCACCTTATCAGGGAGACTACGAGCAGTACTTC.

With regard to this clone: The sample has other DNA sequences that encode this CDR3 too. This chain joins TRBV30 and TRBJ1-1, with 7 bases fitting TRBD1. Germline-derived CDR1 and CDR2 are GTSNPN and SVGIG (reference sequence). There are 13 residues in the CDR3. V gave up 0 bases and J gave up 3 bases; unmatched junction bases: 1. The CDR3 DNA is TGTGCCTGGAGTGTCGGGACAGACACTGAAGCTTTCTTT. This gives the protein CAWSVGTDTEAFF.

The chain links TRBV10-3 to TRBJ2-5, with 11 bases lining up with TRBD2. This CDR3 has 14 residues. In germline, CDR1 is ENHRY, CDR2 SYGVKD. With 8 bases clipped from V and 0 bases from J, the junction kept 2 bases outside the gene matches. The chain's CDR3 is CAIASGGYQETQYF. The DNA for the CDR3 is TGTGCCATCGCTAGCGGGGGGTACCAAGAGACCCAGTACTTC.

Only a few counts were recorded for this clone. The CDR3 nucleotides read TGCGCCAGCAGCCAAGTGTTCAGTTTCTCAGAAAAACTGTTTTTT. Protein sequence: CASSQVFSFSEKLFF. The V call is TRBV4-3, the J call TRBJ1-4; no reliable D call. Trimming stripped 1 base from V and 8 bases from J, with 14 bases between. CDR1 is LGHNA and CDR2 is YSLEER in the germline V gene. The CDR3 consists of 15 residues.

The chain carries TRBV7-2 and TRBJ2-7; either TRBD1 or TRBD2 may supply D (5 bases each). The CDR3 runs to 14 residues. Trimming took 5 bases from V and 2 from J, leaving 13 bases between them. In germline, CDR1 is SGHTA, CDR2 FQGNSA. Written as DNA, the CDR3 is TGTGCCAGCAGCGCTTGGTTGGGGGCCTACGAGCAGTACTTC. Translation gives CASSAWLGAYEQYF.

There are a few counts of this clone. CDR3 DNA: TGTGCCAGCAGCTTTTTCGGGACAAGATACGGGATAACCGACAATGAGCAGTTCTTC. Translated, it gives CASSFFGTRYGITDNEQFF. The V and J genes are TRBV7-9 and TRBJ2-1; D is perhaps TRBD1 (6 bases). The germline V gene has CDR1 SEHNR and CDR2 FQNEAQ (reference sequence). The CDR3 sequence is 19 residues long. The V and J ends lost 3 bases and 5 bases respectively, with 26 bases between them.

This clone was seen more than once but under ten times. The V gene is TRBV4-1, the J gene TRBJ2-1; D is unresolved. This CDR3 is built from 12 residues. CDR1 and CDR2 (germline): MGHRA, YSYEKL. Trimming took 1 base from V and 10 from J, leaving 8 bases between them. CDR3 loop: CASSQVPSEQFF. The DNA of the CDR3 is TGCGCCAGCAGCCAAGTCCCTTCGGAGCAGTTCTTC.